Shown below are 9 T cell receptor beta chains from a single sample sequenced in a study of molecular identifiers for immune sequencing clone quantification. TCRdb fed the PCR reads into MiXCR, producing one record per CDR3 protein. The table shows about 640,000 distinct CDR3 sequences, with 15% to 20% occurring only once. Source material: naive CD8+ T cells from blood, with Jurkat cell RNA spiked in. As to subset: FACS-sorted CD8+CD4-CCR7+CD45RA+ naive T cells. The receptors derive from a human donor in good health. Some libraries in this study had Jurkat cell RNA spiked in.

This clonotype occurred many times. The V call is TRBV4-3, the J call TRBJ2-3; no definite D call. The V gene lost 0 bases and the J gene lost 2 bases, with 6 bases spanning the gap. Germline V lookup: CDR1 LGHNA, CDR2 YSLEER. This CDR3 contains 14 residues. CDR3 protein: CASSQDISTDTQYF. The CDR3 nucleotides read TGCGCCAGCAGCCAAGATATTTCCACAGATACGCAGTATTTT.

Ten or more counts support this clonotype. V usage is TRBV10-2 and J usage is TRBJ1-5; no clear D. Trimming removed 4 bases at V and 7 bases at J, with 11 bases between. CDR1 and CDR2 from the germline V gene are WSHSY and SAAADI. This CDR3 region has 13 residues. The CDR3, as DNA: TGCGCCAGCAGTGTTATGGTTTGGCAGCCCCAGCATTTT. Protein sequence: CASSVMVWQPQHF.

Ten or more counts support this clonotype. This chain uses TRBV20-1 with TRBJ2-2; D remains unclear. The CDR3 totals 12 residues. Germline V lookup: CDR1 DFQATT, CDR2 SNEGSKA (reference sequence). Trimming took off 6 bases at V and 2 bases at J, with 7 bases between the two ends. CDR3 region: CSARHNTGELFF. CDR3 in DNA: TGCAGTGCACGACATAACACCGGGGAGCTGTTTTTT.

This clonotype was seen at least ten times. The chain uses TRBV7-3 and TRBJ1-1; no definite D call. Germline lookup yields CDR1 SGHTA and CDR2 FQGTGA. The CDR3 covers 13 residues. Deletions cut 5 bases from V and 7 bases from J, with 14 bases between. CDR3 in amino acids: CASSPLPKGEAFF. The DNA of the CDR3 is TGTGCCAGCAGCCCCCTGCCAAAAGGTGAAGCTTTCTTT. Combining the CDR3 with reference TRBV7-3 and TRBJ1-1 gives the whole variable domain GAGVSQTPSNKVTEKGKYVELRCDPISGHTALYWYRQSLGQGPEFLIYFQGTGAADDSGLPNDRFFAVRPEGSVSTLKIQRTERGDSAVYLCASSPLPKGEAFFGQGTRLTVV.

The V and J genes are TRBV28 and TRBJ1-5; D is unresolved. The CDR3 consists of 13 residues. CDR1 is MDHEN, CDR2 SYDVKM, per germline. Deletions cut 6 bases from V and 2 bases from J, with 8 bases between. As DNA, the CDR3 is TGTGCCAGCAGGGTGTTGGGCAATCAGCCCCAGCATTTT. Translating it yields CASRVLGNQPQHF.

This clonotype was detected ten times or more. V usage is TRBV29-1 and J usage is TRBJ2-2; D might be TRBD2 (5 bases). The V and J ends lost 1 base and 5 bases respectively, with 8 bases between them. Germline assignment: CDR1 SQVTM and CDR2 ANQGSEA. The CDR3 spans 13 residues. CDR3 DNA: TGCAGCGTTGAAGGGACTGATACCGGGGAGCTGTTTTTT. Amino acids: CSVEGTDTGELFF.

This clonotype was detected ten times or more. The V call is TRBV28, the J call TRBJ1-6; 8 nucleotides agree with TRBD1. After removal of 5 bases from V and 5 bases from J, the junction contained 11 bases not matched to a gene. CDR3 length: 17 residues. CDR1 is MDHEN, CDR2 SYDVKM, per germline. CDR3 nucleotides: TGTGCCAGCAGTGCTTTGCAGGGGGCATCAAATAATTCACCCCTCCACTTT. It yields the protein CASSALQGASNNSPLHF.

This clonotype has at least ten counts. The CDR3 spells CSASSRNTDTQYF. CDR3 coding DNA: TGCAGTGCTAGTAGTAGAAACACAGATACGCAGTATTTT. V and J are TRBV20-1 and TRBJ2-3; D call uncertain. This CDR3 comprises 13 residues. V lost 3 bases, J lost 2 bases, and 9 bases lay in between. CDR1 is DFQATT and CDR2 is SNEGSKA in the germline V gene (reference sequence).

This chain joins TRBV27 and TRBJ2-7; unclear D gene. This CDR3 region has 16 residues. The germline V and J ends were trimmed by 0 bases and 6 bases, with 18 bases remaining between them. Germline CDR1 is MNHEY and CDR2 is SMNVEV (reference sequence). CDR3 in amino acids: CASSLSGPLGPSEQYF. The CDR3 nucleotides read TGTGCCAGCAGTTTATCCGGACCCTTAGGCCCTAGCGAGCAGTACTTC.